This TCR beta chain was found in a study of T-cell memory formation after mild COVID-19. Study-wide points: CD4+ contracting clones were found mainly in CM and EM, and CD8+ ones in EMRA. Cross-reactive memory appears to have joined, as suggested by some responding clones showing up in pre-infection memory. Clones contracting across day 15 to 85 had a balanced CD4/CD8 profile; later expanding clones leaned CD4+.

Note on this clonotype: The antigen remains undetermined.

Per germline, CDR1 GTSNPN and CDR2 SVGIG (reference sequence). The CDR3 totals 15 residues. Trimming removed 4 bases at V and 1 base at J, with 16 bases between. Via MiXCR, TCRdb re-called the 5' RACE reads, giving one row per CDR3 protein. This table holds hundreds of thousands of distinct CDR3 sequences, about 20% found once. This chain joins TRBV30 and TRBJ1-1; D perhaps matches TRBD1 (6 bases). This clonotype originated in an adult woman who had mild COVID-19 (a few samples of this study predate the infection). Cell type and time point are not known. Sequencing input: PBMCs or a T cell subset sorted from them (not recorded which). As DNA, the CDR3 is TGTGCCTGGACTCCCCGGGGGCTGGCGAACACTGAAGCTTTCTTT. It yields the protein CAWTPRGLANTEAFF.